What follows is one T cell receptor (beta chain) and its context. Original analysis: Reference gene primer amplification in the assay estimated nucleated cell counts. This table comes from immunoSEQ multiplex PCR, and its TCRdb copy is limited to in-frame clones, with some not included. V and J calls and clone size are copied from that table; D and trimming were computed from the DNA. The sample records approximately 240,000 clones, around four fifths being singletons. These data are taken from a study of blood T cell repertoires in COVID-19. The wider study: Some COVID-19 samples were acute and others convalescent; all came from the United States, Italy and Spain. Sample material is recorded as cDNA or gDNA derived from T cells, B-cell-depleted T cells, or PBMCs.

The CDR3 is 16 residues long. Trimming took 4 bases from V and 6 from J, leaving 17 bases between them. In germline, CDR1 is SGHRS, CDR2 YFSETQ. The chain employs TRBV5-1 and TRBJ1-6, with D perhaps matching TRBD1 (5 bases). The sequenced material came from peripheral blood. The receptor was isolated from a man aged 45-65 years with acute or convalescent COVID-19. The CDR3 nucleotides are TGCGCCAGCAGCCAGAGACCTAGACAGACTAATTCACCCCTCCACTTT. It translates to CASSQRPRQTNSPLHF.